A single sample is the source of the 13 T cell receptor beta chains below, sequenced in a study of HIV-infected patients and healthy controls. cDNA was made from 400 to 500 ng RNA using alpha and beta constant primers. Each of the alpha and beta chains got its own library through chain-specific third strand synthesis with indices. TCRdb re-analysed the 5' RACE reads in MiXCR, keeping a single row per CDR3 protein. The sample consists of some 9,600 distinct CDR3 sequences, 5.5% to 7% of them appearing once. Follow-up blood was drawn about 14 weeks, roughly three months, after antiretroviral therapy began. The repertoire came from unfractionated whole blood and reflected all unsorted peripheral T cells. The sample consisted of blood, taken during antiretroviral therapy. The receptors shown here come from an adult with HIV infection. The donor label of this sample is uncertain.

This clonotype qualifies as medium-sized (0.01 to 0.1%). The CDR3 reads CASTYLAGVSGEQFF. CDR3 nucleotides: TGTGCCAGCACTTATTTAGCGGGAGTGTCTGGTGAGCAGTTCTTC. V gene TRBV7-9 combines with J gene TRBJ2-1, with TRBD2 identical over 9 bases. The junction had 13 bases not matched to a gene; V was cut back by 7 bases and J by 9 bases. CDR1 and CDR2 (germline): SEHNR, FQNEAQ (reference sequence). The CDR3 sequence is 15 residues long.

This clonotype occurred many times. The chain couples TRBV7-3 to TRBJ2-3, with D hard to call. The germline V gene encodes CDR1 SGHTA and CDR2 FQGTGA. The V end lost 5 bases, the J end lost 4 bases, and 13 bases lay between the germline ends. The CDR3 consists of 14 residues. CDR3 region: CASSPSEDADTQYF. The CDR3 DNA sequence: TGTGCCAGCAGCCCTTCAGAGGACGCAGATACGCAGTATTTT.

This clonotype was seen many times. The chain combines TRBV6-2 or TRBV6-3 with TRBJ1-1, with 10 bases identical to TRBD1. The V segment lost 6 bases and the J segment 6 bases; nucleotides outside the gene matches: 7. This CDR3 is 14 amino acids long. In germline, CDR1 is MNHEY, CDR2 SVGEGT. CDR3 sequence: CASRIGTGVSEAFF. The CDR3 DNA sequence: TGTGCCAGCAGAATCGGGACAGGGGTCTCTGAAGCTTTCTTT.

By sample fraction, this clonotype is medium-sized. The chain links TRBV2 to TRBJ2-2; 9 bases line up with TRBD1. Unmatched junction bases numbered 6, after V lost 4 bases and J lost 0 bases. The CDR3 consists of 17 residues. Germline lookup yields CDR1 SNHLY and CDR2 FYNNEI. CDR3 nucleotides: TGTGCCAGCAGTGCCCCTAGGGACAGGGCGAACACCGGGGAGCTGTTTTTT. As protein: CASSAPRDRANTGELFF.

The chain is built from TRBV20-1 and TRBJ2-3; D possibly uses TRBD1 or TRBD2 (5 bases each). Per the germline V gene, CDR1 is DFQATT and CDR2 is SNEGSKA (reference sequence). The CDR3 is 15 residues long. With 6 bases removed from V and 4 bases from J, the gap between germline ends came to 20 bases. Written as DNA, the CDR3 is TGCAGTGCGGGGGATCGGGCAGGGCGCGCAGATACGCAGTATTTT. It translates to CSAGDRAGRADTQYF.

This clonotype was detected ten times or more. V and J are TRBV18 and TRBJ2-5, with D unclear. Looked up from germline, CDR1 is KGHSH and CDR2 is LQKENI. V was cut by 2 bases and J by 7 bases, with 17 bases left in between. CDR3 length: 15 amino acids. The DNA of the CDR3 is TGTGCCAGCTCACCAAAGGAAAAGGCCAAAGCGACCCAGTACTTC. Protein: CASSPKEKAKATQYF.

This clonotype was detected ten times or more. The CDR3: CASSSSGQPNTNYGYTF. CDR3 DNA sequence: TGTGCCAGCAGCTCCTCGGGACAGCCCAATACTAACTATGGCTACACCTTC. The V and J genes are TRBV12-3 or TRBV12-4 and TRBJ1-2; TRBD1 matches at 7 bases. This CDR3 is 17 amino acids long. With 6 bases clipped from V and 0 bases from J, the junction kept 13 bases outside the gene matches.

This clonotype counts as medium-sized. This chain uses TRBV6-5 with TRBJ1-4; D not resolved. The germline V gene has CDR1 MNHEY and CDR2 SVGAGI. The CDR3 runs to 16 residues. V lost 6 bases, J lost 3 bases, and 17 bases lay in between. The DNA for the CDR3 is TGTGCCAGCAGCACCCAGTACAGAGATCCTAATGAAAAACTGTTTTTT. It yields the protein CASSTQYRDPNEKLFF.

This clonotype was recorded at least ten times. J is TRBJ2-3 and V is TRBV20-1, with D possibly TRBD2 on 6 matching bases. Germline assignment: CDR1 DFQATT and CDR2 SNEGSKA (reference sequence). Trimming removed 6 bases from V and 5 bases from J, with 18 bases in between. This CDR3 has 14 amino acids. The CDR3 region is CSASPAGLGDTQYF. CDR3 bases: TGCAGTGCCTCCCCCGCGGGGTTGGGAGATACGCAGTATTTT.

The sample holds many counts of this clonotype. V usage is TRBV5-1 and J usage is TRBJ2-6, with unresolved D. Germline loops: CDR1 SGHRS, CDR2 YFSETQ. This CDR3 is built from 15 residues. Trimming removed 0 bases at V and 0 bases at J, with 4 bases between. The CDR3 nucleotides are TGCGCCAGCAGCTTGGCCCCCTCTGGGGCCAACGTCCTGACTTTC. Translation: CASSLAPSGANVLTF.

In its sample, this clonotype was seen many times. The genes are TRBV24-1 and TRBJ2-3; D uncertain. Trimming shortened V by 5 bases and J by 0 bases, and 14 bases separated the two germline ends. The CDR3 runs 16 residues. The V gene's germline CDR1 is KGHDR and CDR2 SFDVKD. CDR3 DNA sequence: TGTGCCACCAGTGTAGGTGACCTTCCTAGCACAGATACGCAGTATTTT. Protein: CATSVGDLPSTDTQYF.

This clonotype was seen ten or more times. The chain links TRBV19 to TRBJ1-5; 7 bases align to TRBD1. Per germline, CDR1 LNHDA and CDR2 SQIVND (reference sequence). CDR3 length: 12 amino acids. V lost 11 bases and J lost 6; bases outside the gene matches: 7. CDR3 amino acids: CAGGTAVQPQHF. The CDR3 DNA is TGTGCCGGTGGGACAGCCGTTCAGCCCCAGCATTTT.

The CDR3 here is CASTLLTAMNTEAFF. The DNA for the CDR3 is TGTGCCAGCACTCTATTGACGGCTATGAACACTGAAGCTTTCTTT. The chain recombines TRBV2 with TRBJ1-1; D ambiguous. V lost 7 bases to trimming and J lost 0 bases, with 15 bases between them. Looked up from germline, CDR1 is SNHLY and CDR2 is FYNNEI. The CDR3 loop spans 15 amino acids.